The 23 T cell receptor beta chains given below trace back to one sample, sequenced in a study of shared clonotypes between healthy human individuals. Profiled with immunoSEQ multiplex PCR; TCRdb holds only in-frame clones, not every one. Here the sample spans 2 million to 3 million clones, approximately 90% being singletons. What was sequenced was naive CD4+ T cells sorted from blood. Subset indicated: CD45RA+ positively selected. The receptor source for this set is a man between 18 and 35 years old in good health.

This clone was seen once. The V call is TRBV27, the J call TRBJ1-3; 10 bases fit TRBD1. Germline CDR1 reads MNHEY; CDR2 reads SMNVEV (reference sequence). Trimming removed 6 bases from V and 2 bases from J; junction bases left unmatched: 7. The CDR3 consists of 16 residues. In DNA, the CDR3 is TGTGCCAGCAGCACCCTGGGACAGGGGCCTGGAAACACCATATATTTT. Translated: CASSTLGQGPGNTIYF.

The chain has TRBV9 and TRBJ1-4; no definite D call. The V and J ends lost 3 bases and 3 bases respectively, with 6 bases between them. Germline V gene data show CDR1 as SGDLS and CDR2 as YYNGEE. CDR3 length: 13 residues. Here the CDR3 reads CASSANPNEKLFF. CDR3 nucleotide sequence: TGTGCCAGCAGCGCTAACCCTAATGAAAAACTGTTTTTT.

V and J are TRBV5-1 and TRBJ2-5, with 9 bases lining up with TRBD1. Germline V gene lookup returns CDR1 SGHRS and CDR2 YFSETQ. The junction had 7 bases not matched to a gene; V was cut back by 3 bases and J by 1 base. The CDR3 covers 16 residues. The CDR3 loop reads CASSSGTGSLQETQYF. The CDR3 DNA sequence: TGCGCCAGCAGCTCCGGGACAGGGTCCCTCCAAGAGACCCAGTACTTC.

In regard to this clone: Just one base apart from a much larger clone, this may be a read error. Within the sample, other DNA sequences also encode this same CDR3. The V and J genes are TRBV7-2 and TRBJ2-7; D not certain. The CDR3 spans 11 residues. Trimming removed 5 bases at V and 0 bases at J, with 2 bases between. The V gene's germline CDR1 is SGHTA and CDR2 FQGNSA. Written as DNA, the CDR3 is TGTGCCAGCAGCGTCTCCTACGAGCAGTACTTC. Translating it yields CASSVSYEQYF.

Points on this clone: Its ends do not fully match the called genes, so a read error is possible. The rearrangement uses TRBV27 and TRBJ1-4; a weak D match, TRBD1 (5 bases). Germline CDR1 is MNHEY and CDR2 is SMNVEV (reference sequence). This CDR3 spans 22 amino acids. CDR3 bases: TGTGCCAGCAGTTTATCGCCCGCGTGGGCCGAAGGGGAGTGGGCAACTAATGAAAAACTATTTTTT. This translates into CASSLSPAWAEGEWATNEKLFF.

V and J are TRBV9 and TRBJ1-5; 7 bases align to TRBD1. The CDR3 is made up of 13 amino acids. Germline values: CDR1 SGDLS, CDR2 YYNGEE. With 2 bases clipped from V and 5 bases from J, the junction kept 1 base outside the gene matches. CDR3 amino acids: CASSVTGYQPQHF. CDR3 nucleotides: TGTGCCAGCAGCGTGACAGGGTATCAGCCCCAGCATTTT.

The chain couples TRBV5-5 to TRBJ2-7; weak D call: TRBD1 (6 bases). Germline loops: CDR1 SGHKS, CDR2 YYEKEE (reference sequence). The CDR3 totals 15 residues. Trimming cost V 1 base and J 7 bases, with 18 bases left between them. Here the CDR3 reads CASSLLGDNPGEQYF. In nucleotides, the CDR3 is TGTGCCAGCAGCTTGTTGGGGGACAACCCCGGGGAGCAGTACTTC.

V and J are TRBV28 and TRBJ1-6; maybe TRBD1 (6 bases). Deletions cut 8 bases from V and 5 bases from J, with 22 bases between. Germline loops: CDR1 MDHEN, CDR2 SYDVKM. The CDR3 sequence is 17 residues long. The CDR3 DNA is TGTGCCAGCCACAAGGATCTGAGACAGGTTAATAATTCACCCCTCCACTTT. It yields the protein CASHKDLRQVNNSPLHF.

The gene calls are TRBV5-4 and TRBJ2-2, with 10 bases identical to TRBD2. This CDR3 is built from 17 residues. CDR1 and CDR2 from the germline V gene are SGHNT and YYREEE (reference sequence). The V gene end was trimmed by 4 bases and the J gene end by 7 bases; junction bases not matched to a gene: 13. The CDR3 bases are TGTGCCAGCAGCGTGAGAAGCGGGGGGGCCGTCGGCGGGGAGCTGTTTTTT. Protein sequence: CASSVRSGGAVGGELFF.

This clone was observed a single time. The V call is TRBV6-1, the J call TRBJ2-2; D remains ambiguous. The germline gives CDR1 MNHNS, CDR2 SASEGT. V lost 6 bases and J lost 4, with 15 bases in between. CDR3 length: 15 amino acids. The CDR3 sequence: CASRNRQVTTGELFF. The CDR3, as DNA: TGTGCCAGCAGAAACCGTCAGGTTACCACCGGGGAGCTGTTTTTT.

The chain joins TRBV29-1 to TRBJ2-7, with 9 bases fitting TRBD1. This CDR3 spans 14 amino acids. J was trimmed by 3 bases and V by 4 bases; bases with no gene match: 7. Germline CDR1 is SQVTM and CDR2 is ANQGSEA. As DNA, the CDR3 is TGCAGCGTTGCAGAGGGACAGGGACTCTACGAGCAGTACTTC. Protein sequence: CSVAEGQGLYEQYF.

The chain is built from TRBV15 and TRBJ2-7, with D possibly matching TRBD1 (5 bases). V lost 5 bases and J lost 0, with 17 bases in between. The CDR3 is 16 amino acids. Germline CDR1 reads LNHNV; CDR2 reads YYDKDF (reference sequence). CDR3 amino acids: CATSARDSYISYEQYF. The CDR3 DNA is TGTGCCACCAGCGCTCGAGACAGCTACATCTCCTACGAGCAGTACTTC.

V and J are TRBV14 and TRBJ1-5; D call uncertain. With 6 bases removed from V and 3 bases from J, the gap between germline ends came to 12 bases. The CDR3 consists of 14 residues. CDR1 and CDR2 from the germline V gene are SGHDN and FVKESK. The CDR3 sequence is CASRNGRYNQPQHF. The CDR3 DNA reads TGTGCCAGCAGAAACGGACGCTACAATCAGCCCCAGCATTTT.

About this clone itself: Mismatch with germline at one junction end may stem from a read error. The rearrangement joins TRBV7-2 to TRBJ2-6, with 13 bases identical to TRBD2. Germline values: CDR1 SGHTA, CDR2 FQGNSA. The CDR3 runs 12 residues. The CDR3 protein is CASSPGLAGEVF. Written as DNA, the CDR3 is TGTGCCAGCAGCCCTGGACTAGCGGGAGAGGTTTTC.

The gene calls are TRBV2 and TRBJ2-7; TRBD2 matches at 13 bases. Unmatched junction bases numbered 7, after V lost 6 bases and J lost 5 bases. Germline CDR1 and CDR2: SNHLY and FYNNEI. The CDR3 runs 15 residues. The CDR3 region has the DNA TGTGCCAGCAGGGGACTAGCGGGGATAGGAAACGAGCAGTACTTC. As protein: CASRGLAGIGNEQYF.

The chain couples TRBV5-6 to TRBJ2-7; D is undetermined. CDR3 length: 15 residues. The germline V gene encodes CDR1 SGHDT and CDR2 YYEEEE. V shed 0 bases and J shed 2 bases, with 12 bases lying between them. The CDR3 bases are TGTGCCAGCAGCTTGGGGCTTGGGGAAACCTACGAGCAGTACTTC. Translation gives CASSLGLGETYEQYF.

The table lists this clone with a count of one. The chain joins TRBV4-3 to TRBJ1-4, with 7 bases fitting TRBD1. V was pared by 2 bases and J by 8 bases, with 8 bases of the junction left unmatched. The germline V gene has CDR1 LGHNA and CDR2 YSLEER. The CDR3 spans 15 residues. The CDR3 nucleotides are TGCGCCAGCAGCCAAAGAGCCAGGGGGGACGAAAAACTGTTTTTT. Its translation: CASSQRARGDEKLFF.

This clone appeared once. As DNA, the CDR3 is TGTGCCAGCAGCCGAGGGCAGGGGTGGGTGGAGCAGTACTTC. Its translation: CASSRGQGWVEQYF. The chain uses TRBV6-5 and TRBJ2-7, with D maybe TRBD1 (6 bases). The CDR3 totals 14 residues. The germline V and J ends were trimmed by 6 bases and 7 bases, with 19 bases remaining between them. Germline CDR1 reads MNHEY; CDR2 reads SVGAGI.

The chain is built from TRBV18 and TRBJ1-1, with 9 bases identical to TRBD1. Unmatched junction bases numbered 5, after V lost 2 bases and J lost 4 bases. Germline V CDR1 and CDR2: KGHSH, LQKENI. There are 15 residues in the CDR3. CDR3 coding DNA: TGTGCCAGCTCACCATTTCCGGGACAGGGCACTGAAGCTTTCTTT. It yields the protein CASSPFPGQGTEAFF.

The chain couples TRBV7-2 to TRBJ2-5, with D possibly matching TRBD1 (5 bases). The CDR3 is 15 residues long. CDR1 is SGHTA, CDR2 FQGNSA, per germline. Between the trimmed V and J ends, which lost 1 base and 4 bases, there was a span of 13 bases. The CDR3 is CASSLGAGKIETQYF. DNA for the CDR3: TGTGCCAGCAGCTTAGGAGCAGGGAAGATAGAGACCCAGTACTTC.

V is TRBV27 and J is TRBJ1-1; D is undetermined. V shed 6 bases and J shed 1 base, with 9 bases lying between them. Per the germline V gene, CDR1 is MNHEY and CDR2 is SMNVEV (reference sequence). The CDR3 has 13 amino acids. The DNA of the CDR3 is TGTGCCAGCAGCCGGACGGAGAACACTGAAGCTTTCTTT. Protein sequence: CASSRTENTEAFF.

V usage is TRBV7-2 and J usage is TRBJ2-7; 10 bases fit TRBD2. This CDR3 contains 15 residues. After removal of 5 bases from V and 3 bases from J, the junction contained 7 bases not matched to a gene. The germline V gene encodes CDR1 SGHTA and CDR2 FQGNSA. The CDR3: CASSLVWTSGYEQYF. CDR3 in DNA: TGTGCCAGCAGCCTCGTTTGGACTAGCGGCTACGAGCAGTACTTC.

The J gene is TRBJ1-4, the V gene TRBV27; D remains ambiguous. The CDR3 runs to 12 residues. Trimming removed 10 bases at V and 2 bases at J, with 8 bases between. Germline-derived CDR1 and CDR2 are MNHEY and SMNVEV (reference sequence). This CDR3 reads CATRATNEKLFF. The CDR3 region has the DNA TGTGCCACCAGAGCTACTAATGAAAAACTGTTTTTT.